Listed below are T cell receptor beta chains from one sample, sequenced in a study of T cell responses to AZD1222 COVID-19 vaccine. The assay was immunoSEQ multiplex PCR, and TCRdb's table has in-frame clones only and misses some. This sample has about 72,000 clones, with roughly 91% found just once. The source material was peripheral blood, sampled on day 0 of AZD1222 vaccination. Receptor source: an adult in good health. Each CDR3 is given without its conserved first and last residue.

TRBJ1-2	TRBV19	ASTLGSGDYGYT
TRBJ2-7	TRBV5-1	ASSSQSGIYEQY
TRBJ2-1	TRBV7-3	ASSLDRDNEQF
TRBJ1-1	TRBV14	ASSQGMNTEAF
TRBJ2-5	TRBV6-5	ASRGQGTGTQY
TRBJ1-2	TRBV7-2	ASSPQGQGYGYT
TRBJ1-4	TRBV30	AWSGGHGEKLF
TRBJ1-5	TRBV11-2	ASSLGQGKQPQH
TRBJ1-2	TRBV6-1	ASSETGLYGYT
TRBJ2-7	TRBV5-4	ASSLDPERGAYEQY
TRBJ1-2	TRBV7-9	ASSPGDREASGYT
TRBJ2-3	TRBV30	AWSVQRTQY
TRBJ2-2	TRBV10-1	ASSEAPGQGEGTEHRGAV
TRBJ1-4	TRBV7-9	ASSLRVPATNEKLF
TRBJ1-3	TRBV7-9	ASSSGQGYGNTIY
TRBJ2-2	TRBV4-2	ASSPPSGVLTGELF
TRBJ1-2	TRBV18	ASSPGQTHSYGYT
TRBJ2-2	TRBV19	ASSISIRVGELF
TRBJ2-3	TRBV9	ASSGSGQLTSRTDTQY
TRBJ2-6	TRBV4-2	ASSQDPQGSGANVLT
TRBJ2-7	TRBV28	ASSDSQPPYEQY
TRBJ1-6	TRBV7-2	ASRLDQGSPLH
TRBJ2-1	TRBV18	ASSPDSGNEQF
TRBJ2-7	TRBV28	ARRPGQGAGEQY
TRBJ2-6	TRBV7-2	ASSPSGGGLFGANVLT
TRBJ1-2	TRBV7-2	ASSTNPGGYGYT
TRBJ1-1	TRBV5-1	ASSLLRGDTEAF
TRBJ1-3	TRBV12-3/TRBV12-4	ASSLSAGNTIY